Shown below are 7 T cell receptor beta chains from a single sample sequenced in a study of shared clonotypes between healthy human individuals. Libraries were prepared by immunoSEQ multiplex PCR; TCRdb keeps only in-frame clonotypes and omits some of them. The profile shows over a million clones, 70% to 80% of them singletons. Source material: memory CD4+ T cells from PBMCs. The subset was: CD45RA-negative fraction. Source of these receptors: a young man in good health. Some clones in this sample may be carry-over from other donors' samples.

The chain links TRBV7-2 to TRBJ2-3, with 10 bases identical to TRBD1. V was pared by 5 bases and J by 2 bases, with 4 bases of the junction left unmatched. The length of the CDR3 is 15 residues. CDR1 and CDR2 (germline): SGHTA, FQGNSA. This CDR3 is CASSPGTGVTDTQYF. DNA of the CDR3: TGTGCCAGCAGCCCCGGGACAGGGGTCACAGATACGCAGTATTTT.

A note on this clone: Other DNA sequences within the sample encode an identical CDR3. The V and J genes are TRBV7-3 and TRBJ2-1, with D maybe TRBD1 (6 bases). Trimming removed 5 bases at V and 4 bases at J, with 12 bases between. The germline gives CDR1 SGHTA, CDR2 FQGTGA. This CDR3 contains 14 residues. The CDR3 protein is CASSPRTGYNEQFF. CDR3 coding DNA: TGTGCCAGCAGCCCGCGAACAGGGTACAATGAGCAGTTCTTC.

This clone was picked up a small number of times. The V and J genes are TRBV4-1 and TRBJ2-5, with 7 nucleotides matching TRBD1. Germline V gene data show CDR1 as MGHRA and CDR2 as YSYEKL. There are 16 residues in the CDR3. Germline trimming cut 4 bases from V and 5 bases from J; bases unmatched to any gene: 13. CDR3 amino acids: CASSRLHRDSQETQYF. The DNA for the CDR3 is TGCGCCAGCAGCCGATTACACCGGGACAGTCAGGAGACCCAGTACTTC.

This rearrangement joins TRBV28 to TRBJ2-1; the D gene is possibly TRBD1 (6 bases). Between the trimmed V and J ends, which lost 5 bases and 2 bases, there was a span of 13 bases. Germline values: CDR1 MDHEN, CDR2 SYDVKM. The CDR3 runs to 15 residues. CDR3 sequence (DNA): TGTGCCAGCAGTAACCGGGACATCACCTACAATGAGCAGTTCTTC. It is translated as CASSNRDITYNEQFF.

The chain couples TRBV11-2 to TRBJ2-3, with D tentatively TRBD1 or TRBD2 (5 bases each). CDR1 is SGHAT, CDR2 FQNNGV, per germline. V was pared by 2 bases and J by 4 bases, with 10 bases between. The CDR3 runs 14 residues. The CDR3 nucleotides are TGTGCCAGCAGCTTATGGGACGTACCAGATACGCAGTATTTT. Amino acid sequence: CASSLWDVPDTQYF.

This clone was observed a few times. This rearrangement joins TRBV28 to TRBJ1-5; D uncertain. Germline V gene lookup returns CDR1 MDHEN and CDR2 SYDVKM. Trimming took off 1 base at V and 4 bases at J, with 20 bases between the two ends. The CDR3 has 18 amino acids. CDR3 nucleotide sequence: TGTGCCAGCAGTTTATTGGTTTGGCAGGAAGATGGAAATCAGCCCCAGCATTTT. As protein: CASSLLVWQEDGNQPQHF.

The chain combines TRBV7-9 with TRBJ1-4; 7 bases map to TRBD1. Germline V gene lookup returns CDR1 SEHNR and CDR2 FQNEAQ (reference sequence). The CDR3 is made up of 16 amino acids. The J segment lost 3 bases and the V segment lost 3 bases, leaving 7 bases of the junction unmatched. The CDR3 protein is CASSLTGLPANEKLFF. The DNA of the CDR3 is TGTGCCAGCAGCTTGACAGGGTTGCCGGCTAATGAAAAACTGTTTTTT.